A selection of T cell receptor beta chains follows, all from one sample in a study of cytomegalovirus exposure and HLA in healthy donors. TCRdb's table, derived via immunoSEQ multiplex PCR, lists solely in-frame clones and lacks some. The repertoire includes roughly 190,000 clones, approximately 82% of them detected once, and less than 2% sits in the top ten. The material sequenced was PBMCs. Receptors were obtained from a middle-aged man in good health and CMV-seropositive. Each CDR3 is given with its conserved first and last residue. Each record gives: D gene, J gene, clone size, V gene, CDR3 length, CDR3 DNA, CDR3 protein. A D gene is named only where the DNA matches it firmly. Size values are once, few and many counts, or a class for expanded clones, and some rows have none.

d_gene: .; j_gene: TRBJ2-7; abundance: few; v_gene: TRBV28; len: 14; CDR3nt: TGTGCCAGCATATCTGGACAGAGCTCCTACGAGCAGTACTTC; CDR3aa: CASISGQSSYEQYF
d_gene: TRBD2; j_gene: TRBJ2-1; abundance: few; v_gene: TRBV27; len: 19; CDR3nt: TGTGCCAGCAGTTTTTCGGGACTAGCCCCTTTGAGCTCCTACAATGAGCAGTTCTTC; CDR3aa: CASSFSGLAPLSSYNEQFF
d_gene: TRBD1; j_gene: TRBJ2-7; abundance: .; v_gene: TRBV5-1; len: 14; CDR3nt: TGCGCCAGCAGCTTGGAGGGACAGCCCTACGAGCAGTACTTC; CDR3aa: CASSLEGQPYEQYF
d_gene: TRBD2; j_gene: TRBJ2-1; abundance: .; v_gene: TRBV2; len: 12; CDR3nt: TGTGCCAGCACCGGACTAGCGGGAGAGCAGTTCTTC; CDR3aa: CASTGLAGEQFF
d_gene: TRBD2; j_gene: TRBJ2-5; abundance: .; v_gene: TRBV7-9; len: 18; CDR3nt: TGTGCCAGCAGTAGTGGAGGACTAGCGGGAGGGTCCTACCGGACCCAGTACTTC; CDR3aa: CASSSGGLAGGSYRTQYF
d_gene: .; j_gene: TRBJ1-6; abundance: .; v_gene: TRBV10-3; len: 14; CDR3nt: TGTGCCATCAGGACAGTCTCCTATAATTCACCCCTCCACTTT; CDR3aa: CAIRTVSYNSPLHF
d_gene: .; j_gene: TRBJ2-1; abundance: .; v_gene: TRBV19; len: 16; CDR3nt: TGTGCCAGTAGTATTGTTAGTGCAGGGCTCAACAATGAGCAGTTCTTC; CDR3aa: CASSIVSAGLNNEQFF
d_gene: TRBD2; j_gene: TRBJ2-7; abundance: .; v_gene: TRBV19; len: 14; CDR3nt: TGTGCCAGTAGTCCCGGGGGGGGGTCGGTGACGGCGTACTTC; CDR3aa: CASSPGGGSVTAYF
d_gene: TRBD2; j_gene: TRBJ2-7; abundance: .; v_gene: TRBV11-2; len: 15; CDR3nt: TGTGCCAGCAGCCCAACTAGCGGGGGAGCCTACGAGCAGTACTTC; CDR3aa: CASSPTSGGAYEQYF
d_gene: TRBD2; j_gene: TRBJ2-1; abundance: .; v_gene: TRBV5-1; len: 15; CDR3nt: TGCGCCAGCAGCTTGCGAATGGGGACTAACAATGAGCAGTTCTTC; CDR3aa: CASSLRMGTNNEQFF
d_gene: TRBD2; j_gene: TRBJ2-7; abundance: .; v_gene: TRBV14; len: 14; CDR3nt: TGTGCCAGCGCAGGACTAGCGGGAGTCTACGAGCAGTACTTC; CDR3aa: CASAGLAGVYEQYF
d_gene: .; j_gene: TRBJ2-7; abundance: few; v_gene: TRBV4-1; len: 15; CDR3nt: TGCGCCAGCAGGAACCTCGCGGGCAGCTCCTACGAGCAGTACTTC; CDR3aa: CASRNLAGSSYEQYF
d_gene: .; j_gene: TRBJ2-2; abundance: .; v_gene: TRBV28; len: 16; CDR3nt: TGTGCCAGCAGTTTTAACTCGGGGTATGTCACCGGGGAGCTGTTTTTT; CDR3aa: CASSFNSGYVTGELFF
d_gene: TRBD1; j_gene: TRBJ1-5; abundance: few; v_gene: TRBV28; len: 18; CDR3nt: TGTGCCAGCAGTTTCGGGGGGACAGGGGGGGTGAGCAATCAGCCCCAGCATTTT; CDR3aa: CASSFGGTGGVSNQPQHF
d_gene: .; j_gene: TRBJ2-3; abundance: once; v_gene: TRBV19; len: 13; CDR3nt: TGTGCCAGTAGTCGGGAAGGAACAGATACGCAGTATTTT; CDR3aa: CASSREGTDTQYF
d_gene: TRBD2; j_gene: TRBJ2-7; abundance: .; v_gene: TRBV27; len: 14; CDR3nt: TGTGCCAGCAGGGCCCTAGCGGGGGCCTACGAGCAGTACTTC; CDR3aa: CASRALAGAYEQYF
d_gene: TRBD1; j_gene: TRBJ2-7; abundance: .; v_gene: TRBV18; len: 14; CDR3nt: TGTGCCAGCTCACCGACAGGGGGCTTGAACGAGCAGTACTTC; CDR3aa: CASSPTGGLNEQYF
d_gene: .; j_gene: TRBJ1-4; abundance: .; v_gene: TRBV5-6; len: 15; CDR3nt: TGTGCCAGCAGCTTGGGAACAGGGTCTAATGAAAAACTGTTTTTT; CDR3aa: CASSLGTGSNEKLFF
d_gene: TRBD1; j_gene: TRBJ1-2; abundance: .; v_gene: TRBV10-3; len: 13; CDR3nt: TGTGCCATCAGTGGACAGGGAGGATCTGGCTACACCTTC; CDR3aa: CAISGQGGSGYTF
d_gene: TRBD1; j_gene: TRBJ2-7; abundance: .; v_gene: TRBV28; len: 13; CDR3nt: TGTGCCAGCAGTTTAGACAGGGGGCTTGAGCAGTACTTC; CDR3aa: CASSLDRGLEQYF
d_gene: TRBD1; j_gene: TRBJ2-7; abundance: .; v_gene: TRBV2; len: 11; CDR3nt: TGTGCCAGCAGCGGGGACAGGGAAAGGTTCTTC; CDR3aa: CASSGDRERFF
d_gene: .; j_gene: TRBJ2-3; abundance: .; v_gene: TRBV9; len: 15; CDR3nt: TGTGCCAGCAGCGTAGATGCGGGATCCACTTATACGCAGTATTTT; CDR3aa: CASSVDAGSTYTQYF
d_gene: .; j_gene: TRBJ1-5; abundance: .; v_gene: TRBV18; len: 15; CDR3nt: TGTGCCAGCTCCCGCCTGGGCCAGGGGTTTACGTCCCAGCATTTT; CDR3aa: CASSRLGQGFTSQHF
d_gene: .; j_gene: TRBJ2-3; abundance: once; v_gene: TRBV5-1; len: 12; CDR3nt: TGCGCCAGCAGCTTCGGGACAGATACGCAGTATTTT; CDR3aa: CASSFGTDTQYF
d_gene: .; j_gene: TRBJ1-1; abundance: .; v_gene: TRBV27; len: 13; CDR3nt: TGTGCCAGCAGTTTATCGAGGGATACTGAAGCTTTCTTT; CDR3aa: CASSLSRDTEAFF
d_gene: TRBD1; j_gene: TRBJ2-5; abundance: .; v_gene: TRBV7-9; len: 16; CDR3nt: TGTGCCAGCAGCCTATACCCGGGACAGGGGACAGAGACCCAGTACTTC; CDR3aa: CASSLYPGQGTETQYF
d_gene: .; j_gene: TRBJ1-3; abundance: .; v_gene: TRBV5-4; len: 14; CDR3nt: TGTGCCAGCAGCCGGGGGGGGGTTGGAAACACCATATATTTT; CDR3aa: CASSRGGVGNTIYF